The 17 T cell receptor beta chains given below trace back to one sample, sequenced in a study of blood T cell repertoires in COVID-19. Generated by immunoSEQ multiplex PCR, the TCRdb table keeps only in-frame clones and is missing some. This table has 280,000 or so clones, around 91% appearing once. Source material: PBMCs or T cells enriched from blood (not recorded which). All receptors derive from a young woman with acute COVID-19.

The CDR3 DNA reads TGCGCCAGCAGCTTGATCGGACAGGGGGCGTCTGGGGCCAACGTCCTGACTTTC. Amino acid sequence: CASSLIGQGASGANVLTF. V and J are TRBV5-1 and TRBJ2-6, with 11 bases matching TRBD1. The CDR3 contains 18 residues. CDR1 and CDR2 from the germline V gene are SGHRS and YFSETQ. V shed 1 base, J shed 1 base, and the junction held 4 bases outside the gene matches.

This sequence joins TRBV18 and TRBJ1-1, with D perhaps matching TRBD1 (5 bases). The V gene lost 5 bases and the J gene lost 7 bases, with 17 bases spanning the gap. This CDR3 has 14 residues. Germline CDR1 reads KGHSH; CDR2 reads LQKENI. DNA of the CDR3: TGTGCCAGCTCAGACCTCTCGACAGTAAATGAAGCTTTCTTT. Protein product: CASSDLSTVNEAFF.

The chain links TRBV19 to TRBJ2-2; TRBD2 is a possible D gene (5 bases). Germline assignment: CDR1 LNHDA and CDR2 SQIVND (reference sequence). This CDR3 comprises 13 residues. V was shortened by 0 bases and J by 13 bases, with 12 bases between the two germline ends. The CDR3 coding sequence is TGTGCCAGTAGTATAGATCCTAGCTATGGGCTGTTTTTT. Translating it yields CASSIDPSYGLFF.

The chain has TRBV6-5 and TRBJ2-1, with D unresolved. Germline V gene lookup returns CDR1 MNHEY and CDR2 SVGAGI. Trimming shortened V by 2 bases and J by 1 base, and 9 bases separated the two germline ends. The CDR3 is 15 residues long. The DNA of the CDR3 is TGTGCCAGCAGTTACCGGTACGGTTCCTACAATGAGCAGTTCTTC. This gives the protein CASSYRYGSYNEQFF.

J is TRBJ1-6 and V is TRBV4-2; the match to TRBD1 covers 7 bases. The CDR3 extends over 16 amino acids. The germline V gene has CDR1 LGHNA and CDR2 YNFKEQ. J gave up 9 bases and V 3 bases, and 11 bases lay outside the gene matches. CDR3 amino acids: CASSQETGTALSPLHF. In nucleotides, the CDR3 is TGTGCCAGCAGCCAGGAAACCGGGACAGCCCTTTCACCCCTCCACTTT.

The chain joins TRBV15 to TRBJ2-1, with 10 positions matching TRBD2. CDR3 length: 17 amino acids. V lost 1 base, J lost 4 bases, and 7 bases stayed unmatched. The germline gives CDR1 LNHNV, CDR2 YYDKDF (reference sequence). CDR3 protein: CATSRVLAGALYNEQFF. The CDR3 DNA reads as TGTGCCACCAGCAGAGTGCTAGCGGGAGCCCTATACAATGAGCAGTTCTTC.

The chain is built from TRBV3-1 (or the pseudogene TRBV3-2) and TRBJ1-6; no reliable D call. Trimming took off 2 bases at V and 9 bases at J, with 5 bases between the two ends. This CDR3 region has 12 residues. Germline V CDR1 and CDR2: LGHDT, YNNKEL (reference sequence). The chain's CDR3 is CASSQQASPLHF. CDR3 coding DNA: TGTGCCAGCAGCCAACAGGCTTCACCCCTCCACTTT.

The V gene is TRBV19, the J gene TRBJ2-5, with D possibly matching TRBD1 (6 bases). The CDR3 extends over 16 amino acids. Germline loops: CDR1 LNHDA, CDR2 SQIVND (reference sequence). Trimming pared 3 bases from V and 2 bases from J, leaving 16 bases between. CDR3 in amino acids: CASSIRRTRGQETQYF. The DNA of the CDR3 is TGTGCCAGTAGTATTCGCCGAACCAGGGGTCAAGAGACCCAGTACTTC.

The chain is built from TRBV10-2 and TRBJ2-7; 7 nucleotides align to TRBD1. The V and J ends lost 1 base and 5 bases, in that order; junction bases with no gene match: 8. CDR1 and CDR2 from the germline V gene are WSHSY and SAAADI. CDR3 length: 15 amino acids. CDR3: CASSEWTGRIDEQYF. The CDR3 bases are TGCGCCAGCAGTGAGTGGACAGGTCGGATTGACGAGCAGTACTTC.

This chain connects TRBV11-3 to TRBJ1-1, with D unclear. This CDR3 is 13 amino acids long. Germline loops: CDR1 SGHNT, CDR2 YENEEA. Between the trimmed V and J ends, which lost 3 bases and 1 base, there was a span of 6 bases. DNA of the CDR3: TGTGCCAGCAGCTTTTCTTCGAACACTGAAGCTTTCTTT. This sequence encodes CASSFSSNTEAFF.

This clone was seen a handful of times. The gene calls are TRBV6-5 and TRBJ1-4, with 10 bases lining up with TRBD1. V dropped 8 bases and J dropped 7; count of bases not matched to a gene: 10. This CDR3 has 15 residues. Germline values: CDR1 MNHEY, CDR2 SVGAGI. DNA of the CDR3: TGTGCCAGCCTACCCGGACAGGGGGGAAGTGAAAAACTGTTTTTT. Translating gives CASLPGQGGSEKLFF.

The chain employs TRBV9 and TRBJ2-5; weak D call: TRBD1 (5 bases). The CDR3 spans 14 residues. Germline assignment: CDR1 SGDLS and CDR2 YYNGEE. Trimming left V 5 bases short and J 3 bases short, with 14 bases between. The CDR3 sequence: CASSSGIGEETQYF. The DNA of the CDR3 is TGTGCCAGCAGTTCAGGGATAGGCGAAGAGACCCAGTACTTC.

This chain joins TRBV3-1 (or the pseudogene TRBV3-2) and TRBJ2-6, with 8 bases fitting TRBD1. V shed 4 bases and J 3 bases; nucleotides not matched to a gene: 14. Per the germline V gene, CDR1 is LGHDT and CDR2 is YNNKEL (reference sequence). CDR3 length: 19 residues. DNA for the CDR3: TGTGCCAGCAGCCCTGGGACAGGCAGGGCCCAATGTGGGGCCAACGTCCTGACTTTC. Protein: CASSPGTGRAQCGANVLTF.

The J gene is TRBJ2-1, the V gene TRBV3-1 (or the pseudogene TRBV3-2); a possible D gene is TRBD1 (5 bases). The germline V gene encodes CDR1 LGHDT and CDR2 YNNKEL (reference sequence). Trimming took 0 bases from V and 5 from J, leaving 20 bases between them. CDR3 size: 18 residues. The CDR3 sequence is CASSQDRRAGRIHNEQFF. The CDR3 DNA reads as TGTGCCAGCAGCCAAGATAGACGGGCAGGGCGGATTCACAATGAGCAGTTCTTC.

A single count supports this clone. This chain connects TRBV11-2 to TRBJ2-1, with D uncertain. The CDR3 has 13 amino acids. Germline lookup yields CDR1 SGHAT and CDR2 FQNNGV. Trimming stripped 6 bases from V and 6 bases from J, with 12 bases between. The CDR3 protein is CASSNPVSNEQFF. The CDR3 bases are TGTGCCAGCAGTAACCCGGTGTCCAATGAGCAGTTCTTC.

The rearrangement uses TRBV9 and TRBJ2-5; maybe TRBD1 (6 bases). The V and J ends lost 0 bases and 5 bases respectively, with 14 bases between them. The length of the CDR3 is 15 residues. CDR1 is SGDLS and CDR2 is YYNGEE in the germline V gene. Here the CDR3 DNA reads TGTGCCAGCAGCGTAGAGGGTGGGGGCAGGGAGACCCAGTACTTC. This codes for CASSVEGGGRETQYF. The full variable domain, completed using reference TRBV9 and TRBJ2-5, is DSGVTQTPKHLITATGQRVTLRCSPRSGDLSVYWYQQSLDQGLQFLIQYYNGEERAKGNILERFSAQQFPDLHSELNLSSLELGDSALYFCASSVEGGGRETQYFGPGTRLLVL.

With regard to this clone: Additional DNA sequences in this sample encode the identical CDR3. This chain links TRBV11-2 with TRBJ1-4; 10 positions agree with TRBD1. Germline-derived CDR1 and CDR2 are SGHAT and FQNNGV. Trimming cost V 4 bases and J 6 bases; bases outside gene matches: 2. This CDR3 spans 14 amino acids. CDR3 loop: CASSSGQGYEKLFF. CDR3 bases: TGTGCCAGCAGCTCGGGACAGGGGTATGAAAAACTGTTTTTT.